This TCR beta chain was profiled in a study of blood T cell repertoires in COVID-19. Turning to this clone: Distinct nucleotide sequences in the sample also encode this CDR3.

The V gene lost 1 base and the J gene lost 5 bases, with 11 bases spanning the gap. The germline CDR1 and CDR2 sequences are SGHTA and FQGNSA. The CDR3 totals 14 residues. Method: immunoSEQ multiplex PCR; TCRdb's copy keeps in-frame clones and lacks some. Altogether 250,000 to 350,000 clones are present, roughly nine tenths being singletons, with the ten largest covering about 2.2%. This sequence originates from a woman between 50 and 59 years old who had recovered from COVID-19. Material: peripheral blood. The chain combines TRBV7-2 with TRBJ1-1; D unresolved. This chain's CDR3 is CASSLEGGWTEAFF. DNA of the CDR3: TGTGCCAGCAGCTTAGAGGGAGGGTGGACTGAAGCTTTCTTT.